The present entry profiles one T cell receptor beta chain with its context. Ten or more counts support this clonotype. The antigen it binds to is not known. Qualities for individual bases were not recorded, and no much larger clone is one base off. The CDR3 spans 14 residues, from the cysteine through the phenylalanine. The retained sequence is limited to the CDR3, 42 bases, with the frame set at the first base. The V end loses 5 bases and the J end loses 4 bases, and a stretch of 14 bases separates them. CDR1 and CDR2 were assigned from the germline V gene as MDHEN and SYDVKM. Ophthalmopathy patients had moderately to severely active disease, with a Clinical Activity Score of 3 or more, a NOSPECS grade of 4 or more, and a disease duration of less than 3 months. The study excluded patients with uncontrolled infections, other autoimmune diseases, pregnancy or lactation. Diagnoses were based on clinical symptoms, serum thyroxine and TRAb, thyroid ultrasound and orbital computed tomography. Ficoll-Paque density gradient centrifugation was used to isolate PBMCs from about 10 ml of fresh peripheral blood. Trizol reagent was used to extract total RNA, and RNA quality was then checked on an Agilent 2100 Bioanalyzer.

The TCR beta CDR3 regions were amplified from the RNA transcripts. The TCR CDR3 was subjected to a first round of RT-PCR using the HTBI primer set and the Qiagen OneStep RT-PCR kit. Libraries were constructed in a second round of multiplex PCR, after which size selection and purification were performed. Paired-end sequencing of the libraries was performed with 100 bp reads on an Illumina HiSeq2000. The source study handled its data this way. SOAPnuke was used to process the raw data, throwing out any read that contained adapters or uncalled bases, had a mean Phred below 15, or lacked an exact constant-primer or identifier match. High-quality paired reads were merged using COPE v1.2.5, and each unique nucleotide sequence was defined as a clonotype. MiTCR v1.1 was used to align clonotypes to the IMGT TRBV, TRBD and TRBJ reference segments. Only V-J combinations with frequency above 0.0001, covering 99% to 99.2% of repertoires, were analysed. The TCS score was defined as F50 (clonal expansion) divided by E x V (chaos), with BLOSUM62-based TCRdist calculated between CDR3 peptides within each V-J. Welch's t-statistics and random forest reduced 500 to 650 V-J features to about 12, which were used in a naive Bayes classifier (R e1071). TCRdb reprocessed the public reads (quality trimming at Q25 with fastp, clone calling with MiXCR) and kept in-frame beta chains. Rows are unified per CDR3 protein, each entry keeping the most common DNA and genes. It is TCRdb's table, rather than the study itself, that gives the V and J calls and clone size. The sample table holds over 500,000 distinct CDR3 sequences, of which approximately 16% were seen once. About 29% of the sample is taken by the ten largest.

This sample is drawn from a study of T cells in Graves' hyperthyroidism and ophthalmopathy (dated by TCRdb to about 2019). Study-wide context: Peripheral blood was sampled at the time of initial diagnosis, prior to any treatment. TCR V-J signatures able to tell the groups apart were searched for in a discovery cohort of more than 90 patients, of whom over 40 had Graves' ophthalmopathy and more than 55 had stable Graves' hyperthyroidism. An independent validation cohort of around 19 hyperthyroidism patients and 17 patients who later progressed to ophthalmopathy tested prospective prediction of ophthalmopathy. The roughly 100 discovery patients were randomly split 7:3 into training and test sets. In over five Graves' hyperthyroidism patients, the study also compared T-cell repertoires from thyroid tissue with T-cell repertoires from blood. After blood sampling, hyperthyroidism patients were treated with methimazole at a starting dose of 30 mg daily, and ophthalmopathy patients were treated with high-dose intravenous methylprednisolone. TCR Vbeta CDR3 sequencing of 135 peripheral blood samples (more than 40 ophthalmopathy, 70 to 85 hyperthyroidism and approximately 17 progressor patients) is reported in the paper.

Results and caveats for the whole study, not just this receptor: Most expanded thyroid clonotypes (frequency above 0.001) were also detected in blood, a finding suggesting that blood repertoires may reflect thyroid immune responses. Sample size was not statistically predetermined, and investigators were not blinded to group allocation. In validation, progression to ophthalmopathy was predicted by the model with more than 65% sensitivity and 72% to 85% specificity, a median of approximately 6.5 months before onset. In cross-validation, a model built on a 13 V-J signature told ophthalmopathy apart from stable hyperthyroidism with approximately 91% sensitivity and roughly 81% specificity, and in testing the same model reached 80%/75%.

Here the chain combines TRBV28 and TRBJ1-1; TRBD1 is possibly the D segment (5 matching bases). The sample consisted of blood. The sequence was obtained from a woman between 25 and 40 years old with Graves' ophthalmopathy. The CDR3 protein sequence reads: CASSPGGVSTEAFF. The nucleotides read TGTGCCAGCAGTCCGGGAGGGGTAAGCACTGAAGCTTTCTTT.